Listed below are T cell receptor beta chains from one sample, sequenced in a study of blood T cell repertoires in COVID-19. Generated by immunoSEQ multiplex PCR, the TCRdb table keeps only in-frame clones and is missing some. The sample records 95,000 to 120,000 clones, over 80% being singletons. Input material: peripheral blood. The receptors shown here come from a woman between 45 and 65 years old with acute or convalescent COVID-19. Both conserved end residues are part of each CDR3. Each record gives: clone size, D gene, J gene, V gene, CDR3 protein, CDR3 DNA. A D gene is named only where the DNA matches it firmly. Clone size is not always given. Where it is, it says once, few, many or a class for expanded clones.

>-|-|TRBJ2-7|TRBV19
CASSNHRIQYF
TGTGCCAGTAGTAATCACAGGATTCAGTACTTC
>-|-|TRBJ2-1|TRBV15
CATSRPGGEQFF
TGTGCCACCAGCAGACCCGGGGGAGAGCAGTTCTTC
>-|TRBD1|TRBJ1-5|TRBV27
CASSPAGTGSNQPQHF
TGTGCCAGCAGTCCTGCTGGGACAGGTAGCAATCAGCCCCAGCATTTT
>-|TRBD1|TRBJ2-7|TRBV6-5
CASKPGQSGKQYF
TGTGCCAGCAAACCGGGACAGTCCGGTAAGCAGTACTTC
>-|-|TRBJ2-7|TRBV10-3
CAISEFGRDSYEQYF
TGTGCCATCAGTGAGTTTGGGCGGGACTCCTACGAGCAGTACTTC
>-|TRBD2|TRBJ2-5|TRBV7-7
CASSRTTSGSRSGETQYF
TGTGCTAGCAGCCGGACGACTAGCGGGAGCCGGTCTGGCGAGACCCAGTACTTC
>-|-|TRBJ1-5|TRBV6-2/TRBV6-3
CASSYKEGDQPQHF
TGTGCCAGCAGTTACAAAGAGGGGGATCAGCCCCAGCATTTT
>-|TRBD1|TRBJ2-7|TRBV7-9
CASSLQGANEQYF
TGTGCCAGCAGCTTACAGGGGGCAAACGAGCAGTACTTC
>-|-|TRBJ1-1|TRBV30
CAWSLPQGLDTEAFF
TGTGCCTGGAGTCTCCCCCAGGGATTGGACACTGAAGCTTTCTTT
>once|-|TRBJ1-1|TRBV15
CATSREVQGWNTEAFF
TGTGCCACCAGCAGAGAAGTTCAGGGATGGAACACTGAAGCTTTCTTT
>-|-|TRBJ1-1|TRBV28
CASSSRDTEAFF
TGTGCCAGCAGTTCCAGGGACACTGAAGCTTTCTTT
>-|TRBD2|TRBJ2-7|TRBV6-2/TRBV6-3
CASSYSKLAGGILNEQYF
TGTGCCAGCAGTTACTCGAAACTAGCGGGAGGAATTTTAAACGAGCAGTACTTC
>-|-|TRBJ1-2|TRBV11-2
CASSLGANYGYTF
TGTGCCAGCAGCTTAGGAGCGAACTATGGCTACACCTTC
>-|TRBD1|TRBJ2-1|TRBV4-3
CASRFDRGRYNEQFF
TGCGCCAGCAGGTTCGACAGGGGGCGTTACAATGAGCAGTTCTTC
>-|TRBD1|TRBJ1-2|TRBV30
CAWSGQGAADGYTF
TGTGCCTGGAGTGGTCAGGGGGCGGCCGATGGCTACACCTTC
>-|-|TRBJ2-7|TRBV5-1
CASSLNAGASYEQYF
TGCGCCAGCAGCTTGAACGCGGGGGCTTCCTACGAGCAGTACTTC
>-|TRBD1|TRBJ1-1|TRBV15
CATSSGGGAGTEAFF
TGTGCCACCAGCAGTGGAGGGGGCGCTGGGACTGAAGCTTTCTTT
>-|-|TRBJ1-2|TRBV2
CASSLQGTAYGYTF
TGTGCCAGCAGTCTACAGGGTACGGCCTATGGCTACACCTTC
>once|TRBD1|TRBJ2-2|TRBV24-1
CATSPGQGRTGELFF
TGTGCCACCAGTCCGGGACAGGGACGGACCGGGGAGCTGTTTTTT
>once|-|TRBJ2-7|TRBV28
CASSPPPGGEQYF
TGTGCCAGCAGTCCCCCGCCGGGTGGGGAGCAGTACTTC
>-|TRBD2|TRBJ2-3|TRBV10-2
CASSGPRSGSTFDTQYF
TGCGCCAGCAGTGGCCCCCGGAGCGGGAGTACTTTTGATACGCAGTATTTT
>-|TRBD2|TRBJ2-7|TRBV5-6
CASSGLAGNLYEQYF
TGTGCCAGCAGCGGCCTAGCGGGAAACCTCTACGAGCAGTACTTC
>-|TRBD1|TRBJ1-2|TRBV19
CASSKGQGGYGYTF
TGTGCCAGTAGTAAAGGACAGGGGGGATATGGCTACACCTTC
>-|TRBD1|TRBJ1-5|TRBV19
CASSTIGQGGSNQPQHF
TGTGCCAGTAGTACCATAGGACAGGGCGGGAGCAATCAGCCCCAGCATTTT
>-|-|TRBJ2-2|TRBV7-2
CASIPRGRAGGTGELFF
TGTGCCAGCATCCCTCGGGGGCGGGCAGGGGGCACCGGGGAGCTGTTTTTT
>-|-|TRBJ1-1|TRBV6-5
CASSYSKTGNTEAFF
TGTGCCAGCAGTTACTCGAAGACGGGGAACACTGAAGCTTTCTTT
>-|-|TRBJ1-4|TRBV6-5
CASRRAGVEKLFF
TGTGCCAGCAGGCGGGCAGGGGTCGAAAAACTGTTTTTT
>-|-|TRBJ1-6|TRBV3-1/TRBV3-2
CASSQDRDSPLHF
TGTGCCAGCAGCCAAGATAGAGATTCACCCCTCCACTTT
>-|TRBD1|TRBJ1-1|TRBV12-3/TRBV12-4
CASSSGGRGAFF
TGTGCCAGCAGTTCAGGGGGCCGAGGTGCTTTCTTT
>-|-|TRBJ1-2|TRBV7-2
CASSLGRDYGYTF
TGTGCCAGCAGCTTAGGACGGGACTATGGCTACACCTTC
>-|-|TRBJ2-1|TRBV30
CAWSSRRANEQFF
TGTGCCTGGAGTTCCCGCAGGGCCAATGAGCAGTTCTTC
>-|-|TRBJ2-1|TRBV13
CASRKEPSAVQFF
TGTGCCAGCCGGAAGGAACCTAGTGCCGTGCAGTTCTTC
>-|TRBD1|TRBJ1-1|TRBV5-5
CASFGQGMGTEAFF
TGTGCCAGCTTCGGACAGGGGATGGGCACTGAAGCTTTCTTT
>-|TRBD2|TRBJ2-1|TRBV5-1
CASSSQSGGASREQFF
TGCGCCAGCAGCTCTCAAAGCGGGGGGGCTAGTAGGGAGCAGTTCTTC
>-|TRBD1|TRBJ2-2|TRBV25-1
CASSPRELGTGGHGELFF
TGTGCCAGCAGCCCCCGTGAACTGGGGACAGGGGGCCACGGGGAGCTGTTTTTT
>-|TRBD1|TRBJ1-5|TRBV19
CASSIRDRASGQPQHF
TGTGCCAGTAGTATCAGAGACAGGGCGTCGGGTCAGCCCCAGCATTTT
>-|-|TRBJ1-5|TRBV19
CASSRGGIINQPQHF
TGTGCCAGTAGTCGTGGGGGGATAATTAATCAGCCCCAGCATTTT
>-|-|TRBJ1-4|TRBV30
CAWSGGYEKLFF
TGTGCCTGGAGCGGGGGATATGAAAAACTGTTTTTT
>-|-|TRBJ1-1|TRBV11-2
CASSLAVRMNTEAFF
TGTGCCAGCAGCTTAGCTGTGAGGATGAACACTGAAGCTTTCTTT
>-|-|TRBJ1-2|TRBV15
CATSYDGDGGYTF
TGTGCCACCAGCTACGACGGGGATGGAGGCTACACCTTC
>once|-|TRBJ2-1|TRBV5-4
CASSLFGSSYNEQFF
TGTGCCAGCAGCTTGTTTGGTAGCTCCTACAATGAGCAGTTCTTC
>-|TRBD1|TRBJ1-5|TRBV10-3
CAISDPSRDRDVMQPQHF
TGTGCCATCAGTGACCCTTCGCGGGACAGGGATGTAATGCAGCCCCAGCATTTT
>few|-|TRBJ1-2|TRBV29-1
CSVEDVGPGNNYGYTF
TGCAGCGTTGAAGATGTTGGGCCGGGGAACAACTATGGCTACACCTTC
>-|TRBD1|TRBJ2-1|TRBV4-1
CASSQNRGSYNEQFF
TGCGCCAGCAGCCAGAACAGGGGTTCCTACAATGAGCAGTTCTTC
>once|-|TRBJ1-1|TRBV5-6
CASSPGGLEAFF
TGTGCCAGCAGCCCCGGGGGGCTAGAAGCTTTCTTT
>-|-|TRBJ2-1|TRBV5-4
CASSPVTVNEQFF
TGTGCCAGCAGCCCTGTGACAGTGAATGAGCAGTTCTTC
>-|TRBD1|TRBJ2-2|TRBV6-2/TRBV6-3
CASSTGQGVGTGELFF
TGTGCCAGCAGTACCGGACAGGGTGTGGGGACCGGGGAGCTGTTTTTT
>once|-|TRBJ1-1|TRBV6-5
CASSFQGGNTEAFF
TGTGCCAGCAGTTTCCAAGGGGGAAACACTGAAGCTTTCTTT